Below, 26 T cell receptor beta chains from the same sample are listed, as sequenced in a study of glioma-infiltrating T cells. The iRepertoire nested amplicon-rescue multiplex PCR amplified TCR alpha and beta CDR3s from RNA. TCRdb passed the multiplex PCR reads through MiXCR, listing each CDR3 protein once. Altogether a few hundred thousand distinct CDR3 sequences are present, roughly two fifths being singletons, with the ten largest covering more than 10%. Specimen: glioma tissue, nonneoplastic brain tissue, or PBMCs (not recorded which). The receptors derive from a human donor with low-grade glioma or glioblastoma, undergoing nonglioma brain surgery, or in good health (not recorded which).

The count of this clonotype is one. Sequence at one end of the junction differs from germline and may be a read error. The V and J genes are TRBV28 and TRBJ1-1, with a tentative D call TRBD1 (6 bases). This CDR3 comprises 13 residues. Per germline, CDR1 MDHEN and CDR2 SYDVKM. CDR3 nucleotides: TGTGCCGGCAGTTCGACAGGGAACACTGAAGCTTTCTTT. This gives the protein CAGSSTGNTEAFF.

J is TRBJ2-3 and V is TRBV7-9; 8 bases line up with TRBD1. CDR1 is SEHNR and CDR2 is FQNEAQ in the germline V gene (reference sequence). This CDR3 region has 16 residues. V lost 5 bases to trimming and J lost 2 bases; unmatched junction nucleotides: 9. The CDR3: CASSRSGTGTTDTQYF. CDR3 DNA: TGTGCCAGCAGCAGATCCGGGACAGGAACCACAGATACGCAGTATTTT.

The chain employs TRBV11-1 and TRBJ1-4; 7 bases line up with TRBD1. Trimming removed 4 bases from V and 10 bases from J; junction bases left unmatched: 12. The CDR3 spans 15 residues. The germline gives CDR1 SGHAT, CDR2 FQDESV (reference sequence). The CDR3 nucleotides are TGTGCCAGCAGCTCCTCGGGACAGTTGAGTGGAAAACTGTTTTTT. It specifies CASSSSGQLSGKLFF.

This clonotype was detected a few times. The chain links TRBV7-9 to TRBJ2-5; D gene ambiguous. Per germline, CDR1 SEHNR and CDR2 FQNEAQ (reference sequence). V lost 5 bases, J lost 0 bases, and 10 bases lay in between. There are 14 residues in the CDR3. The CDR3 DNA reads TGTGCCAGCAGCCCCGTTGGGAACCAAGAGACCCAGTACTTC. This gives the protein CASSPVGNQETQYF.

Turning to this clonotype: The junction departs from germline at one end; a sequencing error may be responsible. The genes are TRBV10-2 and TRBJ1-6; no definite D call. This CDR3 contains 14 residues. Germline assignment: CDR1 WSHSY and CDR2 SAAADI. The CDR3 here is CASSPSQSNSPLHF. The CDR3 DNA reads TGTGCCAGCAGCCCGAGTCAGAGCAATTCACCCCTCCACTTT.

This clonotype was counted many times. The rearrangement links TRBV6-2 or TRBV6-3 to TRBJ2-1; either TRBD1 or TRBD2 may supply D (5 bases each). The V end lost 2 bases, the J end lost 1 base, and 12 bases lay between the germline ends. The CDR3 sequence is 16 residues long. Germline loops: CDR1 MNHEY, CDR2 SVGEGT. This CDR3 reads CASSYHGRESYNEQFF. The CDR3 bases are TGTGCCAGCAGTTACCACGGCAGGGAGTCCTACAATGAGCAGTTCTTC.

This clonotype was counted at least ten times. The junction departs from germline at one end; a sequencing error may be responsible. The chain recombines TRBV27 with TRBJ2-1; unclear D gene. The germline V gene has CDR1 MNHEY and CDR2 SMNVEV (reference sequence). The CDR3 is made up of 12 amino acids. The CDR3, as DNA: TGTGCCAGCAGTTCCTCTAGGGTCGAGCTGTTCTTC. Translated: CASSSSRVELFF.

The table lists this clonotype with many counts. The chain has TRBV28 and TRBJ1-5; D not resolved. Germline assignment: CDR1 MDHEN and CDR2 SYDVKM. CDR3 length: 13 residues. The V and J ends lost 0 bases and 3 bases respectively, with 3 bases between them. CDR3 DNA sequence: TGTGCCAGCAGTTTATGGCCCAATCAGCCCCAGCATTTT. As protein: CASSLWPNQPQHF.

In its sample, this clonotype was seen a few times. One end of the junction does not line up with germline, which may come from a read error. CDR3 coding DNA: TGTGCCAGCAGCATAGCTAGCGCCGAGCAGTACTTC. Its translation: CASSIASAEQYF. The chain carries TRBV7-2 and TRBJ2-7; weak D call: TRBD2 (6 bases). Germline CDR1 and CDR2: SGHTA and FQGNSA. The CDR3 extends over 12 amino acids.

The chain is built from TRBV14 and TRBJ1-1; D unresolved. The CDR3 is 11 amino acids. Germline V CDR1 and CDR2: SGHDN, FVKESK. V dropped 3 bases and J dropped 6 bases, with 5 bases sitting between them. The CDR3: CASSHFAEAFF. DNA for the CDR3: TGTGCCAGCAGCCATTTCGCTGAAGCTTTCTTT.

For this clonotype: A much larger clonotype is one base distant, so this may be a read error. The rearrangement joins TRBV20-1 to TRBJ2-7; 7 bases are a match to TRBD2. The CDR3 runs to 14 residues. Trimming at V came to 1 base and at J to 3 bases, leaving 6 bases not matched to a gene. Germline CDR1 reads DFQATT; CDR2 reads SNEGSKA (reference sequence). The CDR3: CSARGRRGVYEQYF. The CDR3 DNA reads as TGCAGTGCTAGAGGTAGACGGGGGGTCTACGAGCAGTACTTC.

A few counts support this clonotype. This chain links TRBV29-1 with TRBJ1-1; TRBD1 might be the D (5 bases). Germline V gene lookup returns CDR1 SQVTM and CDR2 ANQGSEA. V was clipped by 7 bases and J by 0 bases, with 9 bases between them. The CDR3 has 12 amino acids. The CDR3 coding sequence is TGCAGCGCGGGGACGGTGAACACTGAAGCTTTCTTT. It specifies CSAGTVNTEAFF.

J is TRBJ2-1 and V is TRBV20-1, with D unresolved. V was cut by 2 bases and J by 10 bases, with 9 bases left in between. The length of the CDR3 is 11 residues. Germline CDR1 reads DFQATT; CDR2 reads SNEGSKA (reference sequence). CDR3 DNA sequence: TGCAGTGCTAGAATAAGCTACGAGCAGTTCTTC. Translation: CSARISYEQFF.

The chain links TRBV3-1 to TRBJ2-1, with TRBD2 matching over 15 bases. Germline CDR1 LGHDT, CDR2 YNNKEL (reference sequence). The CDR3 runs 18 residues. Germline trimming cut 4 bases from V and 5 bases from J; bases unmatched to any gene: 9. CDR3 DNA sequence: TGTGCCAGCAGCCGCCTCGGACTAGCGGGAGGGATGCACAATGAGCAGTTCTTC. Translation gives CASSRLGLAGGMHNEQFF.

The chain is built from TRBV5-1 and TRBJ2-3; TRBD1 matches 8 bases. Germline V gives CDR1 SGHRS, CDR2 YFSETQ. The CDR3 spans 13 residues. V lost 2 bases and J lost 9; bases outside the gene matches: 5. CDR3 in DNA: TGCGCCAGCAGCTTAACAGGGGGGAACACGCAGTATTTT. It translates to CASSLTGGNTQYF.

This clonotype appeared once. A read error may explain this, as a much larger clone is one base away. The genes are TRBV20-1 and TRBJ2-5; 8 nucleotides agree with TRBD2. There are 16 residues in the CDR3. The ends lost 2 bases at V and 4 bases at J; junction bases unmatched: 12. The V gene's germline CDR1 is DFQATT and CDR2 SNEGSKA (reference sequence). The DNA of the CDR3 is TGCAGTGCTAGAAACCCTGGGGGGGCGGGAGGAGAGACCCAGTACTTC. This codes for CSARNPGGAGGETQYF.

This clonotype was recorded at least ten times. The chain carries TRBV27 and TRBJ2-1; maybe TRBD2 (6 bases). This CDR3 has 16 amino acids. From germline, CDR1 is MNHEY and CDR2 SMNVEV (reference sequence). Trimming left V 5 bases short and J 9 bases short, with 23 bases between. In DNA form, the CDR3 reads TGTGCCAGCAGTCAGATAGCTTTCGGGAGCGTGAGTGAGCAGTTCTTC. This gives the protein CASSQIAFGSVSEQFF.

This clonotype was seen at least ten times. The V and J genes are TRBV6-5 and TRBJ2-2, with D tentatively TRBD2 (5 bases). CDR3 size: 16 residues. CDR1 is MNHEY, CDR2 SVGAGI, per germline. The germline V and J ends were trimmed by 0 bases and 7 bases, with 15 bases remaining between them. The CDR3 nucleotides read TGTGCCAGCAGTTACTCGGGTAGCGAGAGTAGCGGGGAGCTGTTTTTT. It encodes CASSYSGSESSGELFF.

The CDR3 reads CASSQNRETEAFF. CDR3 nucleotides: TGTGCCAGCAGCCAAAACAGGGAGACTGAAGCTTTCTTT. V is TRBV3-1 and J is TRBJ1-1; D may be TRBD1 (6 bases). The CDR3 contains 13 residues. V lost 2 bases to trimming and J lost 5 bases, with 9 bases between them. From germline, CDR1 is LGHDT and CDR2 YNNKEL (reference sequence).

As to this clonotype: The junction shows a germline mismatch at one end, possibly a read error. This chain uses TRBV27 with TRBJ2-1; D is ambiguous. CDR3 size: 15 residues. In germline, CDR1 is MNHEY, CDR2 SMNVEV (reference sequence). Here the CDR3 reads CASSLSGYTYNGQFF. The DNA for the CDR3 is TGTGCCAGCAGTTTATCGGGTTACACATACAATGGGCAGTTCTTC.

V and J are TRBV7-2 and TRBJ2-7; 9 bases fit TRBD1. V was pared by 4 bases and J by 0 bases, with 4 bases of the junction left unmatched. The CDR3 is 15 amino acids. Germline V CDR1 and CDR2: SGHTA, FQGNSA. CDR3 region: CASSSGQGISYEQYF. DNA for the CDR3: TGTGCCAGCAGCTCCGGACAGGGGATCTCCTACGAGCAGTACTTC.

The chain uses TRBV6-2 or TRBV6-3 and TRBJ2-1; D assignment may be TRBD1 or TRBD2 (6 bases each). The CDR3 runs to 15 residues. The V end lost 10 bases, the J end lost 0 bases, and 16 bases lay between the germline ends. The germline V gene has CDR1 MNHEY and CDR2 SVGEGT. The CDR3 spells CATKRGGGSYNEQFF. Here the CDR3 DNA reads TGTGCCACCAAACGAGGGGGAGGCTCCTACAATGAGCAGTTCTTC.

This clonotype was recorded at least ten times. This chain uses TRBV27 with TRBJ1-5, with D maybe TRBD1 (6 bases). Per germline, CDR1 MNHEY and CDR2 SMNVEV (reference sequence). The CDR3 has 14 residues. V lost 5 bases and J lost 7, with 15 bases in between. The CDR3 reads CASSALQGKQPQHF. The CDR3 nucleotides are TGTGCCAGCAGTGCCCTACAGGGAAAGCAGCCCCAGCATTTT.

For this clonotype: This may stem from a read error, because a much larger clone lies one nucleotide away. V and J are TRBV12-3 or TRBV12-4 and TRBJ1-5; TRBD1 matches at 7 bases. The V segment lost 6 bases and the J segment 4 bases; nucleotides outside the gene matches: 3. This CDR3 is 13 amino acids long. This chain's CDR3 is CASSKTGNQPQHF. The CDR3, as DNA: TGTGCCAGCAGCAAGACAGGGAATCAGCCCCAGCATTTT.

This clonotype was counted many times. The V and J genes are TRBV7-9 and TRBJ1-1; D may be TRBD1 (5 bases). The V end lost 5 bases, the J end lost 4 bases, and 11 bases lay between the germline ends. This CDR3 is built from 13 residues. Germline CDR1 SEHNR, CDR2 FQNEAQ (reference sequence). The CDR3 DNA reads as TGTGCCAGCAGCAATCAAAGGGGCACTGAAGCTTTCTTT. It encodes CASSNQRGTEAFF.

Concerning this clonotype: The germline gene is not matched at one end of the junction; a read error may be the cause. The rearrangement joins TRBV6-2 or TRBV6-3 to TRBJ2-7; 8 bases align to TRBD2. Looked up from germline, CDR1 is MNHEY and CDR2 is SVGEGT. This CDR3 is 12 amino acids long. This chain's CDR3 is CASGGGGLVWNF. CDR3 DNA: TGTGCCAGCGGGGGGGGGGGACTAGTTTGGAACTTC.